This TCR beta chain was obtained from a study of shared clonotypes between healthy human individuals. Germline V lookup: CDR1 SGHTA, CDR2 FQGTGA. The CDR3 totals 13 residues. Trimming shortened V by 4 bases and J by 1 base, and 7 bases separated the two germline ends. The study enrolled healthy HIV-negative adults without recent acute infections or vaccinations as donors. The data were produced by immunoSEQ multiplex PCR, yet TCRdb's version contains in-frame clones alone and is incomplete. The sample yields a few million clones, approximately 95% seen once. The clonotype originates from a man in his late teens or twenties in good health. Some clones in this sample may be carry-over from other donors' samples. V gene TRBV7-3 combines with J gene TRBJ1-1; D gene uncertain. Sequenced sample: naive CD4+ T cells from PBMCs. Subset meaning: CD45RA+ positively selected. The CDR3 DNA follows: TGTGCCAGCAGCTCCCACCCGAACACTGAAGCTTTCTTT. Its translation: CASSSHPNTEAFF.